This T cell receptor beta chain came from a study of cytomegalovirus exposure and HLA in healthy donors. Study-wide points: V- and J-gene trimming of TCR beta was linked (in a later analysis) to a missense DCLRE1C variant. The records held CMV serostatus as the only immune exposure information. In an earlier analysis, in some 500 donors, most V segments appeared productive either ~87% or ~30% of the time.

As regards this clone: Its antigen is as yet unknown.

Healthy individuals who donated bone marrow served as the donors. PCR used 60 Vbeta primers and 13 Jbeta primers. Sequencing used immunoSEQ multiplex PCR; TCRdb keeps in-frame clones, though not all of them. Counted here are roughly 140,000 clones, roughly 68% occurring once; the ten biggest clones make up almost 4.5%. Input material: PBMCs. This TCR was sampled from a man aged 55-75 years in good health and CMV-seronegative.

Here the CDR3 reads CASSPSTPEGYTF. The CDR3 bases are TGTGCCAGCTCACCCTCGACCCCGGAGGGCTACACCTTC. The chain links TRBV18 to TRBJ1-2; no clear D. Between the trimmed V and J ends, which lost 3 bases and 8 bases, there was a span of 13 bases. CDR3 length equals 13 residues. Germline V lookup: CDR1 KGHSH, CDR2 LQKENI.